What follows are 23 T cell receptor beta chains derived from one specimen sequenced in a study of somatic mutations in cytotoxic T cells in rheumatoid arthritis. Clones were read by immunoSEQ multiplex PCR, and TCRdb kept only the in-frame ones, dropping some. The sample includes more than 10,000 clones, 75% to 80% of them seen just once. Material for sequencing was CD8+ T cells sorted from blood. These receptors were taken from an adult with rheumatoid arthritis.

The gene calls are TRBV5-4 and TRBJ2-7, with D maybe TRBD1 (6 bases). The V end lost 4 bases, the J end lost 4 bases, and 18 bases lay between the germline ends. The CDR3 is 15 amino acids. CDR1 is SGHNT and CDR2 is YYREEE in the germline V gene (reference sequence). Here the CDR3 reads CASSTWDTGDYEQYF. CDR3 bases: TGTGCCAGCAGCACCTGGGACACCGGCGATTACGAGCAGTACTTC.

V is TRBV5-6 and J is TRBJ2-7, with D uncertain. V was pared by 0 bases and J by 5 bases, with 15 bases between. Germline V gene sequence: CDR1 SGHDT, CDR2 YYEEEE. The CDR3 runs to 15 residues. The CDR3 sequence is CASSLGSRSRDEQYF. Here the CDR3 DNA reads TGTGCCAGCAGCTTGGGTTCGAGGAGTAGAGACGAGCAGTACTTC.

The chain joins TRBV11-2 to TRBJ2-5; no clear D gene. The CDR3 is 16 residues long. V dropped 1 base and J dropped 0 bases, with 12 bases sitting between them. Germline-derived CDR1 and CDR2 are SGHAT and FQNNGV. The CDR3 region is CASSLVLSRNQETQYF. CDR3 nucleotide sequence: TGTGCCAGCAGCTTAGTTTTGTCTCGCAACCAAGAGACCCAGTACTTC. Full variable domain (missing parts from reference TRBV11-2 and TRBJ2-5): EAGVAQSPRYKIIEKRQSVAFWCNPISGHATLYWYQQILGQGPKLLIQFQNNGVVDDSQLPKDRFSAERLKGVDSTLKIQPAKLEDSAVYLCASSLVLSRNQETQYFGPGTRLLVL.

This sequence joins TRBV4-1 and TRBJ1-4, with 7 bases matching TRBD1. Trimming removed 3 bases from V and 7 bases from J; junction bases left unmatched: 8. CDR1 and CDR2 (germline): MGHRA, YSYEKL. This CDR3 spans 15 amino acids. The CDR3 DNA reads TGCGCCAGCAGCCATGGCCAGGGGGGGGTTGAAAAACTGTTTTTT. The encoded protein is CASSHGQGGVEKLFF.

The CDR3, as DNA: TGTGCCAGCAGCCCGCGCCACTCTAGCACAGATACGCAGTATTTT. As protein: CASSPRHSSTDTQYF. The chain carries TRBV7-9 and TRBJ2-3; D gene unclear. Germline values: CDR1 SEHNR, CDR2 FQNEAQ (reference sequence). V lost 5 bases to trimming and J lost 0 bases, with 12 bases between them. The CDR3 length is 15 residues.

V is TRBV27 and J is TRBJ2-1; TRBD1 is a possible D gene (6 bases). Germline V gene lookup returns CDR1 MNHEY and CDR2 SMNVEV (reference sequence). The ends were cut back, 3 bases at V and 0 bases at J, with 9 bases in the middle. The length of the CDR3 is 15 residues. This chain's CDR3 is CASSLDSYSYNEQFF. The CDR3 DNA reads as TGTGCCAGCAGTTTGGACAGTTACTCCTACAATGAGCAGTTCTTC.

This clone was counted once. The CDR3 is CSVGGQEERGYEQYF. The CDR3 DNA sequence: TGCAGCGTGGGAGGACAGGAAGAAAGGGGCTACGAGCAGTACTTC. The rearrangement links TRBV29-1 to TRBJ2-7, with D maybe TRBD1 (7 bases). V shed 6 bases and J shed 3 bases, with 21 bases lying between them. This CDR3 has 15 amino acids. Germline V gene data show CDR1 as SQVTM and CDR2 as ANQGSEA.

The CDR3 DNA reads TGTGCCAGCCGTGGGGGGGGGTCCTACGAGCAGTACTTC. Its protein is CASRGGGSYEQYF. This rearrangement joins TRBV7-9 to TRBJ2-7; TRBD2 agrees at 7 bases. Germline V gene data show CDR1 as SEHNR and CDR2 as FQNEAQ (reference sequence). The CDR3 spans 13 residues. The V gene end was trimmed by 8 bases and the J gene end by 1 base; junction bases not matched to a gene: 5.

The sample holds one count of this clone. This chain joins TRBV27 and TRBJ2-7; 8 nucleotides align to TRBD2. CDR3 length equals 14 residues. V lost 8 bases, J lost 4 bases, and 10 bases stayed unmatched. Germline assignment: CDR1 MNHEY and CDR2 SMNVEV (reference sequence). This CDR3 is CASAIAGSWYEQYF. In DNA, the CDR3 is TGTGCCAGCGCGATAGCGGGAAGTTGGTACGAGCAGTACTTC.

This chain joins TRBV4-1 and TRBJ2-4, with 7 bases that match TRBD2. The V segment lost 5 bases and the J segment 1 base; nucleotides outside the gene matches: 8. The CDR3 sequence is 16 residues long. The germline V gene has CDR1 MGHRA and CDR2 YSYEKL. CDR3 region: CASSETLAGAKNIQYF. The CDR3 DNA is TGCGCCAGCAGCGAGACTTTAGCGGGTGCCAAAAACATTCAGTACTTC.

The V and J genes are TRBV20-1 and TRBJ1-1; D perhaps matches TRBD1 (5 bases). This CDR3 comprises 11 residues. Germline CDR1 and CDR2: DFQATT and SNEGSKA (reference sequence). CDR3 sequence (DNA): TGCACGGACGGACACTACACTGAAGCTTTCTTT. Translation: CTDGHYTEAFF.

Sample share makes this clone medium-sized. V gene TRBV30 combines with J gene TRBJ2-2, with TRBD1 matching 7 bases. Losses at the gene ends were 4 bases for V and 4 bases for J; bases not matched to a gene: 6. The V gene's germline CDR1 is GTSNPN and CDR2 SVGIG (reference sequence). The CDR3 runs 14 residues. The CDR3 DNA sequence: TGTGCCTGGAACCAGGGGGTGGGCACCGGGGAGCTGTTTTTT. Translated, it gives CAWNQGVGTGELFF.

The chain joins TRBV27 to TRBJ1-1, with D tentatively TRBD1 (6 bases). The V and J ends lost 4 bases and 4 bases respectively, with 19 bases between them. Germline lookup yields CDR1 MNHEY and CDR2 SMNVEV (reference sequence). The CDR3 is 16 residues long. Here the CDR3 reads CASSWGGGGLGTEAFF. The CDR3 bases are TGTGCCAGCAGTTGGGGTGGGGGGGGCTTGGGCACTGAAGCTTTCTTT.

This chain connects TRBV5-1 to TRBJ2-1; D gene ambiguous. V lost 0 bases to trimming and J lost 9 bases, with 13 bases between them. Per germline, CDR1 SGHRS and CDR2 YFSETQ. The CDR3 is 14 amino acids. Written as DNA, the CDR3 is TGCGCCAGCAGCTTGGTTGGCGCGCGAGCTGAGCAGTTCTTC. This gives the protein CASSLVGARAEQFF.

The genes are TRBV9 and TRBJ1-4; no definite D call. CDR3 length equals 15 residues. Trimming stripped 0 bases from V and 8 bases from J, with 14 bases between. The germline V gene has CDR1 SGDLS and CDR2 YYNGEE. CDR3 amino acids: CASSVGLGLREKLFF. The CDR3 DNA reads TGTGCCAGCAGCGTAGGGCTGGGGTTGCGGGAAAAACTGTTTTTT.

V is TRBV7-9 and J is TRBJ2-4; 7 bases map to TRBD1. J gave up 3 bases and V 1 base, and 6 bases lay outside the gene matches. This CDR3 comprises 16 residues. Per germline, CDR1 SEHNR and CDR2 FQNEAQ (reference sequence). DNA for the CDR3: TGTGCCAGCAGCTTAGGATCGGGACAGAGCAAAAACATTCAGTACTTC. It translates to CASSLGSGQSKNIQYF.

The V gene is TRBV30, the J gene TRBJ2-7, with no clear D. CDR3 length: 13 residues. The germline gives CDR1 GTSNPN, CDR2 SVGIG (reference sequence). The V end was cut by 0 bases, the J end by 4 bases, with 10 bases between. The chain's CDR3 is CAWSVPLGYEQYF. The CDR3 DNA sequence: TGTGCCTGGAGTGTACCTCTGGGGTACGAGCAGTACTTC.

Only one count was recorded for this clone. The rearrangement uses TRBV6-5 and TRBJ2-1; 8 bases match TRBD2. The CDR3 contains 15 residues. The germline gives CDR1 MNHEY, CDR2 SVGAGI. Germline trimming cut 2 bases from V and 4 bases from J; bases unmatched to any gene: 4. The CDR3 DNA sequence: TGTGCCAGCAGTTACCCAGGACTAGCTTACAATGAGCAGTTCTTC. Its protein product is CASSYPGLAYNEQFF.

The chain links TRBV9 to TRBJ1-4; D gene uncertain. Trimming removed 0 bases at V and 5 bases at J, with 11 bases between. Germline assignment: CDR1 SGDLS and CDR2 YYNGEE. CDR3 size: 15 residues. The CDR3 sequence: CASSVVGGPNEKLFF. The CDR3 region has the DNA TGTGCCAGCAGCGTAGTGGGAGGGCCGAATGAAAAACTGTTTTTT. Full variable domain (remainder filled in from reference TRBV9 and TRBJ1-4): DSGVTQTPKHLITATGQRVTLRCSPRSGDLSVYWYQQSLDQGLQFLIQYYNGEERAKGNILERFSAQQFPDLHSELNLSSLELGDSALYFCASSVVGGPNEKLFFGSGTQLSVL.

The CDR3 spells CASTDYLDTQYF. CDR3 in DNA: TGTGCCAGCACGGACTATCTGGATACGCAGTATTTT. This chain joins TRBV2 and TRBJ2-3; a weak D match, TRBD2 (6 bases). The germline V gene has CDR1 SNHLY and CDR2 FYNNEI. V was clipped by 7 bases and J by 6 bases, with 11 bases between them. The CDR3 loop spans 12 amino acids.

This chain connects TRBV27 to TRBJ2-7; D is ambiguous. Trimming removed 5 bases at V and 5 bases at J, with 16 bases between. The CDR3 is made up of 14 amino acids. Germline V gene sequence: CDR1 MNHEY, CDR2 SMNVEV (reference sequence). The CDR3 sequence is CASSPYGGFNEQYF. For the CDR3, the DNA is TGTGCCAGCAGTCCCTACGGCGGATTTAACGAGCAGTACTTC.

The chain carries TRBV5-1 and TRBJ2-3, with D hard to call. From germline, CDR1 is SGHRS and CDR2 YFSETQ. CDR3 length equals 14 residues. V lost 2 bases to trimming and J lost 3 bases, with 10 bases between them. As DNA, the CDR3 is TGCGCCAGCAGCTTTTTGTCCAGGACAGATACGCAGTATTTT. It is translated as CASSFLSRTDTQYF.

This chain connects TRBV2 to TRBJ1-1, with D uncertain. The CDR3 contains 14 residues. Germline CDR1 SNHLY, CDR2 FYNNEI. V shed 5 bases and J shed 3 bases, with 13 bases lying between them. The CDR3 nucleotides are TGTGCCAGCAGTTGGGAGGGAATAGACACTGAAGCTTTCTTT. It specifies CASSWEGIDTEAFF.